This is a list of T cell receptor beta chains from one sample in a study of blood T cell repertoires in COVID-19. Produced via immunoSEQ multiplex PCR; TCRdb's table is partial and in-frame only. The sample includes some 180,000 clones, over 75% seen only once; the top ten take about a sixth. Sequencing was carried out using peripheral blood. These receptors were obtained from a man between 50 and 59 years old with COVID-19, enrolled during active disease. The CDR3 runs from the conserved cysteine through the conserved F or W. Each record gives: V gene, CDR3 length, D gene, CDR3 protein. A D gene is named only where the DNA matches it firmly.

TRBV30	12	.	CACAVQGREQYF
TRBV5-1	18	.	CASSFSLGSLADSYEQYF
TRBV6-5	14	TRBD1	CASEFGQGSLEQYF
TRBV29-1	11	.	CSVFRGYEQYF
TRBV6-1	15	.	CASSEARANTGELFF
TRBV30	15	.	CAWSSGGAYNSPLHF
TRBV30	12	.	CAWGDSGTEAFF
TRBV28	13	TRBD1	CASHRGLSYEQYF
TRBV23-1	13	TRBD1	CASTKQGLTAQHF
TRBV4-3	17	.	CASSPRGGLADTGELFF
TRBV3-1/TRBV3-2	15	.	CASSLLGHDVDTQYF
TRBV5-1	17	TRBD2	CASSLGLAGGNTGELFF
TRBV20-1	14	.	CSASPVDLLYGYTF
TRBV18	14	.	CASSPPGQGGELFF
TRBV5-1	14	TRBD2	CASSFPREGYEQYF
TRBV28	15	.	CASSSTGSFFGELFF
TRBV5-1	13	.	CASSLGQGGEQFF
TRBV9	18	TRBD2	CASSVEVRPSGNTGELFF
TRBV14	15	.	CASSQEGALNYGYTF
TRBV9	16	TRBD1	CASSVDPYRGGTEAFF
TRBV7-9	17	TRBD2	CASSSPPGLAGGGEQFF
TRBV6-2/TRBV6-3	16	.	CASSYLLGANIYGYTF
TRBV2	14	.	CASTLSRAKNIQYF